The next 17 T cell receptor beta chains were all read from a single sample in a study of OX40 agonist ivuxolimab in advanced cancers. The protocol was immunoSEQ multiplex PCR, while the TCRdb copy is restricted to in-frame clones and leaves out a portion. The sample includes 65,000 to 75,000 clones, 70% to 90% seen only once; the top ten take roughly 0.98%. Sequences were derived from CD4+ or CD8+ T cells sorted from blood, sampled in a trial of the OX40 agonist ivuxolimab. The receptor source for this set is an adult with an advanced solid tumor such as melanoma, head and neck, liver or kidney cancer.

The J gene is TRBJ2-7, the V gene TRBV11-2; possible D gene TRBD2, 5 bases. The germline gives CDR1 SGHAT, CDR2 FQNNGV. This CDR3 comprises 15 residues. Between the trimmed V and J ends, which lost 3 bases and 0 bases, there was a span of 12 bases. The CDR3 sequence: CASSFTTGSSYEQYF. The CDR3 DNA is TGTGCCAGCAGCTTTACAACGGGGAGCTCCTACGAGCAGTACTTC.

This sequence joins TRBV11-2 and TRBJ2-3; D is uncertain. The CDR3 covers 16 residues. CDR1 and CDR2 (germline): SGHAT, FQNNGV. V lost 7 bases and J lost 8, with 25 bases in between. CDR3 loop: CASTPGGLAARATQYF. In nucleotides, the CDR3 is TGTGCCAGCACCCCGGGCGGCTTGGCGGCCCGCGCTACGCAGTATTTT.

This chain uses TRBV6-1 with TRBJ1-1; maybe TRBD1 (6 bases). In germline, CDR1 is MNHNS, CDR2 SASEGT. The V gene lost 5 bases and the J gene lost 11 bases, with 18 bases spanning the gap. There are 13 residues in the CDR3. As DNA, the CDR3 is TGTGCCAGCAGTAAAAGCCGGGACACCAGGGCTTTCTTT. Protein product: CASSKSRDTRAFF.

The V and J genes are TRBV7-2 and TRBJ1-2; no definite D call. Between the trimmed V and J ends, which lost 0 bases and 4 bases, there was a span of 12 bases. The CDR3 length is 15 residues. In germline, CDR1 is SGHTA, CDR2 FQGNSA. Here the CDR3 reads CASSLAMAVGYGYTF. Written as DNA, the CDR3 is TGTGCCAGCAGCTTAGCTATGGCGGTCGGCTATGGCTACACCTTC. The variable domain in full, completed from reference TRBV7-2 and TRBJ1-2, reads GAGVSQSPSNKVTEKGKDVELRCDPISGHTALYWYRQSLGQGLEFLIYFQGNSAPDKSGLPSDRFSAERTGGSVSTLTIQRTQQEDSAVYLCASSLAMAVGYGYTFGSGTRLTVV.

The V gene is TRBV7-8, the J gene TRBJ2-1; 7 bases fit TRBD2. CDR3 length equals 17 residues. Germline V lookup: CDR1 SGHVS, CDR2 FQNEAQ. Trimming cost V 0 bases and J 2 bases; bases outside gene matches: 7. This chain's CDR3 is CASSLAGDYRAYNEQFF. CDR3 in DNA: TGTGCCAGCAGCTTAGCTGGGGACTATAGAGCCTACAATGAGCAGTTCTTC.

The chain uses TRBV7-8 and TRBJ1-2, with a possible D match to TRBD1 (6 bases). Germline assignment: CDR1 SGHVS and CDR2 FQNEAQ. The CDR3 spans 13 residues. Trimming cost V 4 bases and J 4 bases, with 10 bases left between them. CDR3 bases: TGTGCCAGCAGCTCGACAGGAATCTATGGCTACACCTTC. Translation gives CASSSTGIYGYTF.

This rearrangement joins TRBV27 to TRBJ2-1; TRBD1 matches at 8 bases. This CDR3 has 12 amino acids. Germline V gene lookup returns CDR1 MNHEY and CDR2 SMNVEV (reference sequence). Germline trimming cut 5 bases from V and 10 bases from J; bases unmatched to any gene: 4. CDR3 nucleotides: TGTGCCAGCAGTGCCCGGACAGGGGAGCAGTTCTTC. Translating it yields CASSARTGEQFF.

This clone was detected once. The V gene is TRBV5-1, the J gene TRBJ2-6, with unresolved D. Germline CDR1 and CDR2: SGHRS and YFSETQ. CDR3 length: 14 residues. Trimming took off 5 bases at V and 2 bases at J, with 8 bases between the two ends. CDR3 nucleotide sequence: TGCGCCAGCAGTCCGGAAGCTGGGGCCAACGTCCTGACTTTC. Protein product: CASSPEAGANVLTF.

J is TRBJ2-5 and V is TRBV9; possible D gene TRBD1, 7 bases. V lost 4 bases to trimming and J lost 0 bases, with 16 bases between them. The germline CDR1 and CDR2 sequences are SGDLS and YYNGEE. The CDR3 covers 16 residues. In DNA form, the CDR3 reads TGTGCCAGCAGCCCCCTGGCAGGGGGGTACCAAGAGACCCAGTACTTC. Amino acid sequence: CASSPLAGGYQETQYF.

Written as DNA, the CDR3 is TGTGCCAGCAGCCCCCGTACGACAGGGAAGAACACCGGGGAGCTGTTTTTT. Its translation: CASSPRTTGKNTGELFF. This chain connects TRBV7-9 to TRBJ2-2; 7 bases are a match to TRBD1. Germline V gene data show CDR1 as SEHNR and CDR2 as FQNEAQ (reference sequence). This CDR3 is 17 amino acids long. The J segment lost 1 base and the V segment lost 5 bases, leaving 10 bases of the junction unmatched.

V is TRBV5-1 and J is TRBJ2-1; TRBD2 matches 14 bases. Germline CDR1 SGHRS, CDR2 YFSETQ. V gave up 5 bases and J gave up 7 bases; unmatched junction bases: 5. The CDR3 runs to 15 residues. The CDR3 protein is CASRLTSGRVNEQFF. CDR3 sequence (DNA): TGCGCCAGCAGGCTGACTAGCGGGAGGGTGAATGAGCAGTTCTTC.

In DNA, the CDR3 is TGTGCCAGCAGCTTAGTAGCGGGCGCCTTTAAAACCGGGGAGCTGTTTTTT. Amino acid sequence: CASSLVAGAFKTGELFF. The V call is TRBV7-2, the J call TRBJ2-2; the match to TRBD2 covers 7 bases. Germline V CDR1 and CDR2: SGHTA, FQGNSA. This CDR3 region has 17 residues. The V gene end was trimmed by 1 base and the J gene end by 5 bases; junction bases not matched to a gene: 10.

The rearrangement joins TRBV11-3 to TRBJ2-2, with 16 bases fitting TRBD2. This CDR3 is 19 amino acids long. Germline trimming cut 5 bases from V and 5 bases from J; bases unmatched to any gene: 11. Germline lookup yields CDR1 SGHNT and CDR2 YENEEA. The CDR3 protein is CASSPNKGLAGGITGELFF. The CDR3 nucleotides are TGTGCCAGCAGCCCAAATAAGGGACTAGCGGGAGGGATAACCGGGGAGCTGTTTTTT.

This clone showed up just a few times. CDR3 bases: TGTGCCAGCAGCTTTATCGGCGGACAAGGGTACACCTTC. It specifies CASSFIGGQGYTF. The rearrangement joins TRBV7-9 to TRBJ1-2; D is perhaps TRBD1 (5 bases). Deletions cut 3 bases from V and 11 bases from J, with 16 bases between. Germline loops: CDR1 SEHNR, CDR2 FQNEAQ (reference sequence). The CDR3 is made up of 13 amino acids.

The chain recombines TRBV15 with TRBJ2-3; no firm D call. The V and J ends lost 4 bases and 1 base respectively, with 3 bases between them. Per the germline V gene, CDR1 is LNHNV and CDR2 is YYDKDF (reference sequence). The CDR3 spans 12 residues. CDR3 DNA sequence: TGTGCCACCAGCAAGGGCACAGATACGCAGTATTTT. Translated: CATSKGTDTQYF.

The rearrangement links TRBV28 to TRBJ1-2, with 8 bases matching TRBD1. This CDR3 spans 15 amino acids. V dropped 1 base and J dropped 2; count of bases not matched to a gene: 3. Germline CDR1 and CDR2: MDHEN and SYDVKM. CDR3 in amino acids: CASSLYPGGNYGYTF. The CDR3 bases are TGTGCCAGCAGTTTATACCCAGGGGGCAACTATGGCTACACCTTC.

This sequence joins TRBV28 and TRBJ1-1; a weak D match, TRBD1 (6 bases). This CDR3 spans 12 amino acids. CDR1 is MDHEN and CDR2 is SYDVKM in the germline V gene. Trimming took off 5 bases at V and 11 bases at J, with 15 bases between the two ends. Here the CDR3 reads CASSLNRAGAFF. In nucleotides, the CDR3 is TGTGCCAGCAGTCTTAACAGGGCTGGGGCTTTCTTT.